This T cell receptor beta chain was recovered during a study of identical twins. CDR3 size: 15 residues. Germline CDR1 and CDR2: MNHNS and SASEGT. V lost 4 bases and J lost 2, with 15 bases in between. This clonotype was seen only a few times. TCRdb called the 5' RACE reads again in MiXCR, with one record for every CDR3 protein. The data show 570,000 or so distinct CDR3 sequences, around 9.6% seen once. These data also featured in a second study, about yellow fever vaccine responses in identical twins. From that report: Reportedly, the T cell response mounted by twins to vaccine seemed partly convergent, partly personalized.

Sequences were obtained from PBMCs. The V call is TRBV6-1, the J call TRBJ2-7, with a tentative D call TRBD2 (5 bases). The TCR originated in a woman in her late teens or twenties in good health. In DNA form, the CDR3 reads TGTGCCAGCAGTGGTCGGAGGCAGGTCGCCTACGAGCAGTACTTC. Translated, it gives CASSGRRQVAYEQYF.